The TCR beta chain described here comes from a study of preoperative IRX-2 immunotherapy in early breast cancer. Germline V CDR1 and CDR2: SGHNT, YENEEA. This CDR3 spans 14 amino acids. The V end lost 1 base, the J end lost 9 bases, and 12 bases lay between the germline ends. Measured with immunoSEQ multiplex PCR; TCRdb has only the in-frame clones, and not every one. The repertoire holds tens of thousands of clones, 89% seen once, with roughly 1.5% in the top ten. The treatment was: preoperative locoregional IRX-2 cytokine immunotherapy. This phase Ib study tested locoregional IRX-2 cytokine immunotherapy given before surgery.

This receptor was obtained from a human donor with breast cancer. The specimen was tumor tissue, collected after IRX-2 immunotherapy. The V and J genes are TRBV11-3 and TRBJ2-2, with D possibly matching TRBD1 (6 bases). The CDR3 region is CASSLGQGIRELFF. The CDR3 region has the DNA TGTGCCAGCAGCTTAGGTCAGGGGATCCGGGAGCTGTTTTTT.